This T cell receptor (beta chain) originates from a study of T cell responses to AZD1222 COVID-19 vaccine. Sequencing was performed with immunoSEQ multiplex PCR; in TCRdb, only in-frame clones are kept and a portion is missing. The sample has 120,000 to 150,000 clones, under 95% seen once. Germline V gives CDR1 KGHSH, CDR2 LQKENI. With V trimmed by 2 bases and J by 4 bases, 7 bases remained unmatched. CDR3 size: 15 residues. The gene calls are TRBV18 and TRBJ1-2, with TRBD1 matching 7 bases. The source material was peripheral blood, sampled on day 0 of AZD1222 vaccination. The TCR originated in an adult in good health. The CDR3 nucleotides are TGTGCCAGCTCACCAAACCGGGACAGCGTCTATGGCTACACCTTC. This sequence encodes CASSPNRDSVYGYTF.